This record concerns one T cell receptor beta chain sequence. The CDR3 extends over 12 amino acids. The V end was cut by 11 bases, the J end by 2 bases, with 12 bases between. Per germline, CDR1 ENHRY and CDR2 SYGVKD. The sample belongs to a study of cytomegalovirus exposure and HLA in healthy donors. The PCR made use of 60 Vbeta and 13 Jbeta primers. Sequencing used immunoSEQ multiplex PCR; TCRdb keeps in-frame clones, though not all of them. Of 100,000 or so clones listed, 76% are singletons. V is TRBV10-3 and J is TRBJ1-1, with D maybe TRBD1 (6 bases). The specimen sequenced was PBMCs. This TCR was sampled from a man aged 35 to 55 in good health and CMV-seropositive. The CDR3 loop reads CAASDSNTEAFF. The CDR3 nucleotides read TGTGCCGCGTCGGACAGTAACACTGAAGCTTTCTTT.